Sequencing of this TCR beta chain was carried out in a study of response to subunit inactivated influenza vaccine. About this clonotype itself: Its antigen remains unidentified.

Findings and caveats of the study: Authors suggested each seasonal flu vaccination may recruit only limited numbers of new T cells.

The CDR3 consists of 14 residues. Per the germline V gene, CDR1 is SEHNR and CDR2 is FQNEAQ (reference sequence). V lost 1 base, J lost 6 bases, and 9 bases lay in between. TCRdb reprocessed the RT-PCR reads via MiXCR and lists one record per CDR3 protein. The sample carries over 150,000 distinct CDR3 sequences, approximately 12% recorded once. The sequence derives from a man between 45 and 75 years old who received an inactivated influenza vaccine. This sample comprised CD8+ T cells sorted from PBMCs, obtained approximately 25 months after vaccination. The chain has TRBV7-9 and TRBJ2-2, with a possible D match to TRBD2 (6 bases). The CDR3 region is CASSLGLVPGELFF. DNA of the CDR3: TGTGCCAGCAGCTTAGGACTAGTCCCCGGGGAGCTGTTTTTT.